These T cell receptor beta chains were read from a single sample in a study of T cell changes during pregnancy in multiple sclerosis. Libraries were prepared by immunoSEQ multiplex PCR; TCRdb keeps only in-frame clonotypes and omits some of them. In the table there are tens of thousands of clones, approximately 89% of which are singletons. The source material was CD8+ T cells from peripheral blood mononuclear cells, sampled in the third trimester of pregnancy. These receptors were collected from a female donor with multiple sclerosis, enrolled in a pregnancy study. CDR3s include the opening cysteine and the closing phenylalanine or tryptophan.

TRBJ1-2,TRBV6-1,19,CASSVAQFPPSGSHYGYTF
TRBJ2-1,TRBV4-1,16,CASSHATSGGHNEQFF
TRBJ2-1,TRBV19,16,CASSVTGTSGFNEQFF
TRBJ2-3,TRBV4-2,11,CASSQDLTQYF
TRBJ2-1,TRBV9,14,CASSAGLAGDEQFF
TRBJ1-6,TRBV30,11,CAWLQGGPLHF
TRBJ1-4,TRBV7-6,16,CASSSRGLGGNEKLFF
TRBJ2-1,TRBV13,11,CASSLSGEQFF
TRBJ2-5,TRBV7-9,16,CASSSPWGGSGETQYF
TRBJ2-2,TRBV19,15,CASTRFSGLAGELFF
TRBJ1-3,TRBV30,13,CAWSYSTGNTIYF
TRBJ1-4,TRBV4-3,16,CASSQSRIATNEKLFF
TRBJ2-1,TRBV6-5,13,CASSLSSRKEQFF
TRBJ1-2,TRBV12-5,13,CASGSDSHYGYTF
TRBJ2-1,TRBV14,14,CASSADGVWDEQFF
TRBJ2-7,TRBV9,14,CASSVDGTWHEQYF
TRBJ2-1,TRBV5-5,13,CASSLVSGSKQFF
TRBJ1-4,TRBV15,15,CATSRRDTGNEKLFF
TRBJ2-3,TRBV6-6,15,CASSYPEGWADTQYF
TRBJ2-6,TRBV13,17,CASSLVGEGSGANVLTF
TRBJ2-7,TRBV11-2,17,CASSFRTGYFRSYEQYF
TRBJ2-7,TRBV7-8,15,CASSSPRAAPYEQYF
TRBJ1-1,TRBV6-1,13,CASSHRGHTEAFF
TRBJ1-1,TRBV27,13,CASSSQTNTEAFF
TRBJ2-1,TRBV7-9,14,CASNELLGGSEQFF
TRBJ2-7,TRBV6-5,14,CASSSDWSSYEQYF
TRBJ2-7,TRBV7-9,12,CASSLSLAEQYF
TRBJ2-1,TRBV29-1,20,CSVEGLGLAGGVSSYNEQFF
TRBJ1-2,TRBV5-4,14,CASSLYAGDYGYTF
TRBJ1-1,TRBV30,11,CAWRDTGEAFF
TRBJ2-3,TRBV6-6,15,CASSYVSGRTDTQYF
TRBJ2-2,TRBV19,14,CASSITTGTGELFF
TRBJ1-2,TRBV6-5,14,CASSYSRENYGYTF
TRBJ2-7,TRBV7-9,12,CASSLGSYEQYF